These 2 T cell receptor beta chains came from one sample sequenced in a study of T-cell reconstitution after alpha-beta-depleted transplantation in children. Preparing the TCRbeta library involved the use of unique molecular identifiers. TCRdb passed the PCR reads through MiXCR, listing each CDR3 protein once. The data show some 830,000 distinct CDR3 sequences, 15% to 20% seen once. The sequencing here drew on PBMCs, mostly from graft donor cells, taken 360 days after TCRalphabeta/CD19-depleted stem cell transplant. These receptors originate from a male patient aged 10-17 years who had a stem cell transplant for acute lymphoblastic leukemia, so the T cells may come from the graft donor.

The chain couples TRBV7-8 to TRBJ1-2; the D gene is possibly TRBD1 (5 bases). The V end lost 1 base, the J end lost 5 bases, and 14 bases lay between the germline ends. The CDR3 covers 15 residues. CDR1 is SGHVS, CDR2 FQNEAQ, per germline. The CDR3 protein is CASSLEAGRGYGYTF. CDR3 DNA: TGTGCCAGCAGCTTAGAAGCGGGGCGGGGGTATGGCTACACCTTC.

J is TRBJ2-1 and V is TRBV25-1, with TRBD2 matching 12 bases. In germline, CDR1 is MGHDK, CDR2 SYGVNS. The CDR3 runs 16 residues. V dropped 1 base and J dropped 11; count of bases not matched to a gene: 9. CDR3 residues: CASSEFRLAGVGKQFF. The CDR3 DNA reads as TGTGCCAGCAGTGAATTTAGACTAGCGGGAGTGGGGAAGCAGTTCTTC.